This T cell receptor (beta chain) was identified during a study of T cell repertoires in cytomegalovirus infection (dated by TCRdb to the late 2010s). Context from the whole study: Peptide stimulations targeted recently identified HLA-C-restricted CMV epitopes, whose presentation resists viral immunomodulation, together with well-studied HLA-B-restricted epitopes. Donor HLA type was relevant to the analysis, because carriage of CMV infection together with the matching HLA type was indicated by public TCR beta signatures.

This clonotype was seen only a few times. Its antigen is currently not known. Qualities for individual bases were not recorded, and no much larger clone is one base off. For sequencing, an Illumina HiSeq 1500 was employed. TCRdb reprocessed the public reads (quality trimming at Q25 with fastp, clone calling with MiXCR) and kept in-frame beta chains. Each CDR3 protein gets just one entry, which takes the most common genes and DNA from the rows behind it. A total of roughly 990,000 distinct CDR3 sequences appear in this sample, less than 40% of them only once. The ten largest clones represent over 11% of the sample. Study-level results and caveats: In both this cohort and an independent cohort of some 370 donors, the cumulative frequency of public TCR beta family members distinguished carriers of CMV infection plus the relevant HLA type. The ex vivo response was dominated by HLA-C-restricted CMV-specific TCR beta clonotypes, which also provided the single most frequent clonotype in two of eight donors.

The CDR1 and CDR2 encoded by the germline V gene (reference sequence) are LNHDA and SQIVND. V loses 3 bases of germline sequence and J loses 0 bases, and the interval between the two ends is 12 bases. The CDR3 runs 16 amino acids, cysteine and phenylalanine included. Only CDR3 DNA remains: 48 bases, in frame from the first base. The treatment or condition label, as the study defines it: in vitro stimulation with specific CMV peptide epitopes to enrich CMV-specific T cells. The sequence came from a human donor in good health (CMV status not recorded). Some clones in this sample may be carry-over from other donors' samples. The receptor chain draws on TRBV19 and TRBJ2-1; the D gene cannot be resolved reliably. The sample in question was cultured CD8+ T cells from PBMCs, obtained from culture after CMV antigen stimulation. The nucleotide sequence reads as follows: TGTGCCAGTAGTATGCACGCCGGCAGCTCCTACAATGAGCAGTTCTTC. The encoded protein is CASSMHAGSSYNEQFF. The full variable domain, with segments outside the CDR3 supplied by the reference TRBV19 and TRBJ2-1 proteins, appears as DGGITQSPKYLFRKEGQNVTLSCEQNLNHDAMYWYRQDPGQGLRLIYYSQIVNDFQKGDIAEGYSVSREKKESFPLTVTSAQKNPTAFYLCASSMHAGSSYNEQFFGPGTRLTVL.